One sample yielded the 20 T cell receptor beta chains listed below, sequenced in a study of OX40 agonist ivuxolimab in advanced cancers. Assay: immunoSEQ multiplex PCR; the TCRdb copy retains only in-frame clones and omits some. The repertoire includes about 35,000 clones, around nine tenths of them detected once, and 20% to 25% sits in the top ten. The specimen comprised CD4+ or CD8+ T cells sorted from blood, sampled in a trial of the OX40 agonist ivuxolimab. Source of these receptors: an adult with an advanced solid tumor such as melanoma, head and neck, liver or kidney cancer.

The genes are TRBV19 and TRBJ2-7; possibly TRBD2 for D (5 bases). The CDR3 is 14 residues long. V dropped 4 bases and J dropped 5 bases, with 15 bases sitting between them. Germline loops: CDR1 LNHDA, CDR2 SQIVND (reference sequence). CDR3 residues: CASSTLEGGDEQYF. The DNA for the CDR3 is TGTGCCAGTAGTACCCTAGAGGGTGGCGACGAGCAGTACTTC.

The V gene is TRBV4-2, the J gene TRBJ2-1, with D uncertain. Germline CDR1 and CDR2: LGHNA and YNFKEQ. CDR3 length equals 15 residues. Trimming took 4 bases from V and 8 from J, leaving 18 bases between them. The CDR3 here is CASSPVGPAWDEQFF. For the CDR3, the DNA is TGTGCCAGCAGCCCCGTCGGACCAGCTTGGGATGAGCAGTTCTTC.

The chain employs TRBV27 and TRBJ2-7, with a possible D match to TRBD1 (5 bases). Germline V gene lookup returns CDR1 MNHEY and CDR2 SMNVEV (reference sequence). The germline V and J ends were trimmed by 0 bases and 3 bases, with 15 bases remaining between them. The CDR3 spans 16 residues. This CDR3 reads CASSLSAEGADYEQYF. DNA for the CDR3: TGTGCCAGCAGTTTATCGGCTGAAGGGGCCGACTACGAGCAGTACTTC.

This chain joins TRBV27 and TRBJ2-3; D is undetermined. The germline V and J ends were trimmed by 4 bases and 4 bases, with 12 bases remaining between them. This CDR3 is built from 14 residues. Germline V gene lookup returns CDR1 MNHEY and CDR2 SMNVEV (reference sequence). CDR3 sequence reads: CASSSLGLPDTQYF. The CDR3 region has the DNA TGTGCCAGCAGTTCACTCGGGCTCCCAGATACGCAGTATTTT.

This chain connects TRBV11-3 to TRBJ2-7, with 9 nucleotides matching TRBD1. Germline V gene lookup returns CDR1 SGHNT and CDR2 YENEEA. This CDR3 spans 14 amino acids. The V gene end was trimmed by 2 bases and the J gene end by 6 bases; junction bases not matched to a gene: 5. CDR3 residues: CASSLWDREFEQYF. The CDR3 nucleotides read TGTGCCAGCAGCTTATGGGACAGGGAGTTCGAGCAGTACTTC.

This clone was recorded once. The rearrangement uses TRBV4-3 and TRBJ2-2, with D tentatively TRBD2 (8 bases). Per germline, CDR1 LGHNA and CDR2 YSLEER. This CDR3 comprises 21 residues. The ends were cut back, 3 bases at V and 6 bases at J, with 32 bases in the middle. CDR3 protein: CASSHPRGDSHQREWSGELFF. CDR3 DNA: TGCGCCAGCAGCCACCCTCGGGGGGACAGCCATCAGCGGGAGTGGTCCGGGGAGCTGTTTTTT.

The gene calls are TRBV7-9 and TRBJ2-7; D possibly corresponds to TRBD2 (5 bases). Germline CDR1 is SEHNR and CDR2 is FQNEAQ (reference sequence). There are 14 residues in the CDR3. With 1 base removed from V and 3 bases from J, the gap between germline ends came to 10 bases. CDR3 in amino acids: CASSLEGSDYEQYF. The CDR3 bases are TGTGCCAGCAGCTTAGAGGGTAGCGACTACGAGCAGTACTTC. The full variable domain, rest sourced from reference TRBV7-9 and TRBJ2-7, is DTGVSQNPRHKITKRGQNVTFRCDPISEHNRLYWYRQTLGQGPEFLTYFQNEAQLEKSRLLSDRFSAERPKGSFSTLEIQRTEQGDSAMYLCASSLEGSDYEQYFGPGTRLTVT.

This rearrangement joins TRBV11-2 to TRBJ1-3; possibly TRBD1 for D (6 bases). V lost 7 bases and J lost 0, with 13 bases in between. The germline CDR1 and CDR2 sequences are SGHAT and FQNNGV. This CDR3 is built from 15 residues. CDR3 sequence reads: CASIPRGHSGNTIYF. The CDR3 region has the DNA TGTGCCAGCATCCCCAGGGGCCACTCTGGAAACACCATATATTTT.

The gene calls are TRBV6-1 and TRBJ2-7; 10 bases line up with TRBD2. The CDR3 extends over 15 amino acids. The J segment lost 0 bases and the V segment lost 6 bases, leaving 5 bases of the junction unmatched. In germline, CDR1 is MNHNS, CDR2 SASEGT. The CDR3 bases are TGTGCCAGCAGCCTACCTAGCGGGAGCTCCTACGAGCAGTACTTC. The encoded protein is CASSLPSGSSYEQYF.

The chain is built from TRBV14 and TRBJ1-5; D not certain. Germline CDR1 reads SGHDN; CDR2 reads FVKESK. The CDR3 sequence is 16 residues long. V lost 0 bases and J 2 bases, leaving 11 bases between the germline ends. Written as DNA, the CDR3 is TGTGCCAGCAGCCAAGAGCGGGGTTGGGGCAATCAGCCCCAGCATTTT. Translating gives CASSQERGWGNQPQHF. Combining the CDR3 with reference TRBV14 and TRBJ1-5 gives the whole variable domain EAGVTQFPSHSVIEKGQTVTLRCDPISGHDNLYWYRRVMGKEIKFLLHFVKESKQDESGMPNNRFLAERTGGTYSTLKVQPAELEDSGVYFCASSQERGWGNQPQHFGDGTRLSIL.

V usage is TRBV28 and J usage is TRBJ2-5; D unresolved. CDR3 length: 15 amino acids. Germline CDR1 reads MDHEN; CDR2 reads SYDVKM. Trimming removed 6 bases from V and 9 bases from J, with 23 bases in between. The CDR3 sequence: CASSPVKHGYESQYF. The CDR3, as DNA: TGTGCCAGCAGCCCAGTTAAACACGGTTATGAGTCCCAGTACTTC. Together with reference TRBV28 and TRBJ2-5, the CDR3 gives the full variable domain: DVKVTQSSRYLVKRTGEKVFLECVQDMDHENMFWYRQDPGLGLRLIYFSYDVKMKEKGDIPEGYSVSREKKERFSLILESASTNQTSMYLCASSPVKHGYESQYFGPGTRLLVL.

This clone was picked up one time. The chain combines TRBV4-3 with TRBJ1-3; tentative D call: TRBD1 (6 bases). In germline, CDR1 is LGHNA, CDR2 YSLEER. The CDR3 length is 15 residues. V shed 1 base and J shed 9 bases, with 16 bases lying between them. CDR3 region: CASSQGTAPRSTIYF. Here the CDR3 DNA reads TGCGCCAGCAGCCAAGGGACAGCCCCTCGGAGCACCATATATTTT.

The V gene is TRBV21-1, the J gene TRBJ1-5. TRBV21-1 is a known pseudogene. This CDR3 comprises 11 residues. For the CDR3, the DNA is TGTGCCAGCACCTCCCATCAGCCCCAGCATTTT. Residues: CASTSHQPQHF.

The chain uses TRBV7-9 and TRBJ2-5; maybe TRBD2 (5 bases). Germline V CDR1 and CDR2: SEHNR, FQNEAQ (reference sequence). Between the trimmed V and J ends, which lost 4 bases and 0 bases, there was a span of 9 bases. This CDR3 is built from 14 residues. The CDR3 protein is CASSSGEYQETQYF. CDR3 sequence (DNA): TGTGCCAGCAGCTCTGGGGAGTACCAAGAGACCCAGTACTTC. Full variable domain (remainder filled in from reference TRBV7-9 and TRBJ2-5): DTGVSQNPRHKITKRGQNVTFRCDPISEHNRLYWYRQTLGQGPEFLTYFQNEAQLEKSRLLSDRFSAERPKGSFSTLEIQRTEQGDSAMYLCASSSGEYQETQYFGPGTRLLVL.

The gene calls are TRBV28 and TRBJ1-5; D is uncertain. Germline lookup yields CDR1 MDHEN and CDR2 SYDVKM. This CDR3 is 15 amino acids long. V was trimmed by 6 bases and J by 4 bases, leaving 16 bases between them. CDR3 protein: CASSMTGLPNQPQHF. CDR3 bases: TGTGCCAGCAGCATGACCGGGCTGCCAAATCAGCCCCAGCATTTT.

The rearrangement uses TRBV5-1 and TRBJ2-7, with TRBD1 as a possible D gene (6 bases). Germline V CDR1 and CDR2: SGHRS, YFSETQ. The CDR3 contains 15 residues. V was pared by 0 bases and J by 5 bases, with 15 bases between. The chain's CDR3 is CASSLAGRGIDEQYF. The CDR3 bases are TGCGCCAGCAGCTTGGCCGGCAGGGGAATCGACGAGCAGTACTTC.

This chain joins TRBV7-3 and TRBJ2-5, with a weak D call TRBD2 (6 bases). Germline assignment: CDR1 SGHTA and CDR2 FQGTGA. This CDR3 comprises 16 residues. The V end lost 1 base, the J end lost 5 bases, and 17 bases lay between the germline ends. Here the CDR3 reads CASSLNPGLPGETQYF. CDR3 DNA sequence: TGTGCCAGCAGCTTAAACCCGGGACTTCCCGGTGAGACCCAGTACTTC.

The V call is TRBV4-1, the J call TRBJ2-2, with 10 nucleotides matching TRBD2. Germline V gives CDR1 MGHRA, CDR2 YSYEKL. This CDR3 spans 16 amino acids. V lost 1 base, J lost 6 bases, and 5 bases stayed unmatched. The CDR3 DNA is TGCGCCAGCAGCCAAGGACCGGGACTAGCGTCCGGGGAGCTGTTTTTT. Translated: CASSQGPGLASGELFF.

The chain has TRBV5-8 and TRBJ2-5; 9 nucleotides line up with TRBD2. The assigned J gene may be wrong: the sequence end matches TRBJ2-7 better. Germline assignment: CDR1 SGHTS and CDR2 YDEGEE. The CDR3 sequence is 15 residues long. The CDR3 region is CATRGLAGIAYEQYF. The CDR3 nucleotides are TGTGCCACCCGAGGGCTAGCGGGAATAGCCTACGAGCAGTACTTC.

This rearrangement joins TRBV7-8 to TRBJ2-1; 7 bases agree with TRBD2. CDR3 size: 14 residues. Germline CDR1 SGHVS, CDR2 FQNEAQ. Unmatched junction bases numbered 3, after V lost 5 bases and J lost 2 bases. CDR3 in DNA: TGTGCCAGCAGCCCTGGGGGGGCCTACAATGAGCAGTTCTTC. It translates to CASSPGGAYNEQFF.